The 22 T cell receptor beta chains below were found in one sample sequenced in a study of T-cell memory formation after mild COVID-19. Via MiXCR, TCRdb re-called the 5' RACE reads, giving one row per CDR3 protein. The repertoire includes 300,000 to 350,000 distinct CDR3 sequences, roughly a fifth of them detected once, and under 25% sits in the top ten. Sequencing was carried out using PBMCs or a T cell subset sorted from them (not recorded which). These receptors all come from a man aged 18 to 35 who had mild COVID-19 (a few samples of this study predate the infection). Cell type and time point are not known.

CDR3 in DNA: TGCGCCAGCAGCCAAAGTCCTACAGCTTCCTACGAGCAGTACTTC. This codes for CASSQSPTASYEQYF. The chain joins TRBV4-3 to TRBJ2-7; unclear D gene. With 2 bases removed from V and 1 base from J, the gap between germline ends came to 12 bases. Germline V lookup: CDR1 LGHNA, CDR2 YSLEER. The CDR3 length is 15 residues.

This clonotype has more than one count but fewer than ten. The chain uses TRBV6-2 or TRBV6-3 and TRBJ1-2; weak D call: TRBD1 (6 bases). The CDR3 is 14 amino acids. V gave up 2 bases and J gave up 4 bases, with 11 bases separating them. Germline-derived CDR1 and CDR2 are MNHEY and SVGEGT. CDR3 loop: CASSYQGTGYGYTF. The CDR3 DNA is TGTGCCAGCAGTTACCAGGGGACCGGCTATGGCTACACCTTC.

This clonotype has a handful of counts. This chain connects TRBV14 to TRBJ2-2; D ambiguous. V lost 0 bases to trimming and J lost 14 bases, with 13 bases between them. CDR1 SGHDN and CDR2 FVKESK come from the germline V gene. The CDR3 length is 13 residues. CDR3 bases: TGTGCCAGCAGCCAAGATCGGACCGGGCGCCTGTTTTTT. Its protein is CASSQDRTGRLFF.

This chain joins TRBV20-1 and TRBJ1-1; no reliable D call. There are 14 residues in the CDR3. V was cut by 0 bases and J by 2 bases, with 10 bases left in between. Germline lookup yields CDR1 DFQATT and CDR2 SNEGSKA (reference sequence). The CDR3: CSARDWTANTEAFF. CDR3 in DNA: TGCAGTGCTAGAGACTGGACGGCCAACACTGAAGCTTTCTTT.

This clonotype was counted a few times. The chain couples TRBV6-5 to TRBJ2-3, with D possibly being TRBD1 or TRBD2 (5 bases each). In germline, CDR1 is MNHEY, CDR2 SVGAGI. CDR3 size: 15 residues. With 2 bases removed from V and 1 base from J, the gap between germline ends came to 10 bases. CDR3 region: CASSYAVGRTDTQYF. Here the CDR3 DNA reads TGTGCCAGCAGTTACGCGGTGGGACGCACAGATACGCAGTATTTT.

This clonotype has just a few counts. The genes are TRBV7-9 and TRBJ2-6; 12 bases line up with TRBD1. With V trimmed by 2 bases and J by 5 bases, 4 bases remained unmatched. There are 17 residues in the CDR3. The germline V gene encodes CDR1 SEHNR and CDR2 FQNEAQ (reference sequence). CDR3 loop: CASSLRDRGRRANVLTF. The CDR3, as DNA: TGTGCCAGCAGCTTACGGGACAGGGGGCGACGGGCCAACGTCCTGACTTTC.

V is TRBV5-1 and J is TRBJ2-5; D is unclear. Germline V CDR1 and CDR2: SGHRS, YFSETQ. The CDR3 consists of 13 residues. Trimming took 1 base from V and 4 from J, leaving 8 bases between them. CDR3 region: CASSLSTGETQYF. CDR3 sequence (DNA): TGCGCCAGCAGCTTGAGTACGGGAGAGACCCAGTACTTC.

The CDR3 here is CSARDGQYEQYF. As DNA, the CDR3 is TGCAGTGCTAGAGATGGACAGTACGAGCAGTACTTC. The rearrangement links TRBV20-1 to TRBJ2-7, with D perhaps matching TRBD1 (6 bases). V dropped 0 bases and J dropped 4 bases, with 7 bases sitting between them. The CDR3 extends over 12 amino acids. Germline-derived CDR1 and CDR2 are DFQATT and SNEGSKA (reference sequence).

The chain is built from TRBV28 and TRBJ1-3; unclear D gene. V lost 3 bases, J lost 0 bases, and 9 bases lay in between. The CDR3 spans 15 residues. Germline CDR1 and CDR2: MDHEN and SYDVKM. The CDR3 nucleotides read TGTGCCAGCAGTTTGGCGGTCCGCTCTGGAAACACCATATATTTT. It yields the protein CASSLAVRSGNTIYF.

This clonotype occurred a few times. The rearrangement links TRBV7-9 to TRBJ2-5; 7 bases align to TRBD1. Germline CDR1 reads SEHNR; CDR2 reads FQNEAQ (reference sequence). Trimming cost V 5 bases and J 3 bases; bases outside gene matches: 6. This CDR3 contains 14 residues. The CDR3, as DNA: TGTGCCAGCAGCGCAGGGACAGTCAAAGAGACCCAGTACTTC. It codes for CASSAGTVKETQYF.

The V and J genes are TRBV9 and TRBJ1-1; D gene ambiguous. Between the trimmed V and J ends, which lost 0 bases and 4 bases, there was a span of 13 bases. CDR1 is SGDLS and CDR2 is YYNGEE in the germline V gene. This CDR3 comprises 15 residues. The CDR3 DNA is TGTGCCAGCAGCGTAGGGTCCGCTTCGGGCACTGAAGCTTTCTTT. It is translated as CASSVGSASGTEAFF.

This clonotype occurred a few times. The chain joins TRBV20-1 to TRBJ2-2, with TRBD2 matching 7 bases. The germline gives CDR1 DFQATT, CDR2 SNEGSKA (reference sequence). The CDR3 is 15 amino acids. V was pared by 3 bases and J by 6 bases, with 10 bases of the junction left unmatched. CDR3 bases: TGCAGTGCTAGTAGTCCAGCTCGGGGGGCCGGGGAGCTGTTTTTT. It yields the protein CSASSPARGAGELFF.

This clonotype was seen only a few times. CDR3 coding DNA: TGCAGCGTGTTCGCCCTGGACAGCTACGAGCAGTACTTC. Translating it yields CSVFALDSYEQYF. V is TRBV29-1 and J is TRBJ2-7, with D possibly being TRBD1 (6 bases). The germline CDR1 and CDR2 sequences are SQVTM and ANQGSEA. The V end was cut by 6 bases, the J end by 3 bases, with 15 bases between. The CDR3 is 13 amino acids.

The chain joins TRBV10-2 to TRBJ2-6; TRBD2 matches 9 bases. From germline, CDR1 is WSHSY and CDR2 SAAADI. The CDR3 extends over 18 amino acids. The V segment lost 4 bases and the J segment 2 bases; nucleotides outside the gene matches: 9. The CDR3, as DNA: TGCGCCAGCAGTGGCGGGGGGGTAAAGGAACCTGGGGCCAACGTCCTGACTTTC. Translated, it gives CASSGGGVKEPGANVLTF.

J is TRBJ2-2 and V is TRBV3-1, with D unresolved. Germline lookup yields CDR1 LGHDT and CDR2 YNNKEL (reference sequence). The V end lost 1 base, the J end lost 3 bases, and 9 bases lay between the germline ends. The CDR3 runs 15 residues. CDR3 DNA: TGTGCCAGCAGCCAAGGATCAGGCTACACCGGGGAGCTGTTTTTT. Amino acids: CASSQGSGYTGELFF.

The V gene is TRBV5-4, the J gene TRBJ2-5, with a tentative D call TRBD2 (5 bases). This CDR3 comprises 15 residues. Germline CDR1 SGHNT, CDR2 YYREEE (reference sequence). Trimming left V 2 bases short and J 0 bases short, with 11 bases between. CDR3 sequence: CASSFKSGYQETQYF. CDR3 DNA: TGTGCCAGCAGCTTCAAGTCGGGGTACCAAGAGACCCAGTACTTC. Looking up the rest from reference TRBV5-4 and TRBJ2-5 gives the full variable domain: ETGVTQSPTHLIKTRGQQVTLRCSSQSGHNTVSWYQQALGQGPQFIFQYYREEENGRGNFPPRFSGLQFPNYSSELNVNALELDDSALYLCASSFKSGYQETQYFGPGTRLLVL.

The chain carries TRBV6-5 and TRBJ2-5; 9 bases map to TRBD2. CDR1 and CDR2 from the germline V gene are MNHEY and SVGAGI. The J segment lost 1 base and the V segment lost 2 bases, leaving 5 bases of the junction unmatched. There are 16 residues in the CDR3. This CDR3 is CASSYGLAGTQETQYF. For the CDR3, the DNA is TGTGCCAGCAGTTACGGCCTAGCGGGGACCCAAGAGACCCAGTACTTC.

This clonotype was seen a few times. CDR3 in DNA: TGCAGTGCTAGCGGACACATAAGAGATGGCTACACCTTC. This codes for CSASGHIRDGYTF. This chain connects TRBV20-1 to TRBJ1-2, with D possibly TRBD1 on 5 matching bases. Germline V lookup: CDR1 DFQATT, CDR2 SNEGSKA (reference sequence). CDR3 length: 13 residues. Trimming left V 3 bases short and J 6 bases short, with 14 bases between.

This clonotype was seen only a few times. CDR3 sequence reads: CASSSGTGGLGNTIYF. DNA for the CDR3: TGCGCCAGCAGCTCCGGGACAGGGGGCCTCGGAAACACCATATATTTT. This chain connects TRBV5-1 to TRBJ1-3; TRBD1 matches at 12 bases. Germline V gene lookup returns CDR1 SGHRS and CDR2 YFSETQ. The CDR3 is 16 amino acids. The V and J ends lost 3 bases and 4 bases, in that order; junction bases with no gene match: 5.

In this sample, this clonotype turned up a few times. This chain uses TRBV24-1 with TRBJ2-5; TRBD1 agrees at 7 bases. The V gene's germline CDR1 is KGHDR and CDR2 SFDVKD. The V segment lost 5 bases and the J segment 4 bases; nucleotides outside the gene matches: 6. The CDR3 totals 14 residues. Here the CDR3 DNA reads TGTGCCACCAGTGGAAAGGGGGCAGGAGAGACCCAGTACTTC. Translated, it gives CATSGKGAGETQYF.

This clonotype has only a few counts. V and J are TRBV20-1 and TRBJ1-4; 7 nucleotides agree with TRBD1. The V segment lost 6 bases and the J segment 8 bases; nucleotides outside the gene matches: 9. The CDR3 has 13 residues. The germline CDR1 and CDR2 sequences are DFQATT and SNEGSKA (reference sequence). CDR3 DNA: TGCAGTGCGGAAGACAGGGTCGGCGAAAAACTGTTTTTT. Residues: CSAEDRVGEKLFF.

This clonotype was picked up many times. This rearrangement joins TRBV9 to TRBJ2-3; D gene ambiguous. Trimming shortened V by 2 bases and J by 1 base, and 2 bases separated the two germline ends. CDR3 size: 12 residues. From germline, CDR1 is SGDLS and CDR2 YYNGEE. Here the CDR3 reads CASSVGTDTQYF. CDR3 in DNA: TGTGCCAGCAGCGTTGGCACAGATACGCAGTATTTT.